The source of this TCR beta chain is a study of T cells in women clearing cervical HPV infection. Study-level background: Cases were women with histologically confirmed HPV16-related CIN3 or worse, including a couple of invasive cancers. Case blood drawn at lesion detection; control blood after infection cleared.

Germline V gives CDR1 GTSNPN, CDR2 SVGIG (reference sequence). V was shortened by 4 bases and J by 4 bases, with 13 bases between the two germline ends. This CDR3 spans 13 amino acids. Whole-study results and caveats: T-cell numbers per sample were unknown and may explain richness differences. Timing of associations relative to infection is unclear; T-cell subsets were not isolated.

TCRdb keeps only in-frame clones here, not all; method: immunoSEQ multiplex PCR. This sample carries roughly 29,000 clones, with 2.8% going to the ten biggest clones. For this clone: What it recognizes is unknown. The CDR3 end falls 3 residues outside the read, so it is completed with the germline J gene.

The sequenced sample was blood buffy coat. This TCR came from a woman between 18 and 70 years old with a cervical HPV16 infection that either progressed to CIN3+ or cleared (not recorded which). The chain recombines TRBV30 with TRBJ1-1, with TRBD1 as a possible D gene (5 bases). The CDR3 sequence is CAWTLSGPTEAFF. The covered CDR3 bases are TGTGCCTGGACCCTGTCAGGGCCCACTGAA.